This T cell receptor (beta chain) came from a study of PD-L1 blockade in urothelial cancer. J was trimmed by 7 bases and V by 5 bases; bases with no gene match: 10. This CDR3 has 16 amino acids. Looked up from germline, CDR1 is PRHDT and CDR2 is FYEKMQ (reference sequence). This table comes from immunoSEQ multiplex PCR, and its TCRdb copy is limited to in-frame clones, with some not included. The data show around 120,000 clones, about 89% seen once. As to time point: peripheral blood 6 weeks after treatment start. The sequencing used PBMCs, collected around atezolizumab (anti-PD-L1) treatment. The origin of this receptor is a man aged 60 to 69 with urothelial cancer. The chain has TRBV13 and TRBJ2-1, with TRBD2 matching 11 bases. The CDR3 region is CASSPLLAGVGNEQFF. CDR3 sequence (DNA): TGTGCCAGCAGCCCCCTACTAGCGGGAGTGGGGAATGAGCAGTTCTTC.